These 13 T cell receptor beta chains came from one sample sequenced in a study of blood T cell repertoires in COVID-19. The assay was immunoSEQ multiplex PCR, and TCRdb's table has in-frame clones only and misses some. The sample holds about 190,000 clones, approximately 90% seen once. The sample consisted of peripheral blood. The receptors here all came from a human donor in a cohort sampled during active COVID-19.

The genes are TRBV5-8 and TRBJ1-4; D call uncertain. Germline assignment: CDR1 SGHTS and CDR2 YDEGEE. Trimming shortened V by 1 base and J by 5 bases, and 12 bases separated the two germline ends. CDR3 length equals 15 residues. The CDR3 DNA is TGTGCCAGCAGCTTGAGGACTATAGCGAATGAAAAACTGTTTTTT. Translating gives CASSLRTIANEKLFF.

This chain links TRBV27 with TRBJ2-1, with D perhaps TRBD1 (7 bases). V lost 5 bases, J lost 2 bases, and 13 bases lay in between. Germline V gene data show CDR1 as MNHEY and CDR2 as SMNVEV (reference sequence). The length of the CDR3 is 15 residues. In nucleotides, the CDR3 is TGTGCCAGCAGTCCCGACAGGGAGGCCTACAATGAGCAGTTCTTC. Its protein is CASSPDREAYNEQFF.

This clone was detected only a few times. The rearrangement joins TRBV10-1 to TRBJ2-7; the D gene is possibly TRBD1 (6 bases). CDR1 and CDR2 from the germline V gene are WNHNN and SYGVQD (reference sequence). The CDR3 has 13 amino acids. The V end was cut by 6 bases, the J end by 3 bases, with 12 bases between. Written as DNA, the CDR3 is TGCGCCAGCAGCCCCGGACAGAACTACGAGCAGTACTTC. Translation gives CASSPGQNYEQYF.

The chain has TRBV7-2 and TRBJ2-7, with 10 bases matching TRBD1. The CDR3 is made up of 16 amino acids. V lost 0 bases and J lost 5; bases outside the gene matches: 7. The V gene's germline CDR1 is SGHTA and CDR2 FQGNSA. The CDR3: CASSLALTGGLDEQYF. CDR3 nucleotide sequence: TGTGCCAGCAGCTTAGCGCTGACAGGGGGCCTCGACGAGCAGTACTTC.

This clone was observed a few times. This chain links TRBV18 with TRBJ2-7; 7 positions match TRBD1. V lost 4 bases and J lost 4; bases outside the gene matches: 4. The length of the CDR3 is 13 residues. Germline V gene lookup returns CDR1 KGHSH and CDR2 LQKENI. CDR3 sequence: CASSQGAIYEQYF. CDR3 nucleotide sequence: TGTGCCAGCTCACAGGGGGCGATTTACGAGCAGTACTTC.

CDR3 DNA sequence: TGCAGTGCTAGTCCAGGAGGGAACACAGATACGCAGTATTTT. It translates to CSASPGGNTDTQYF. The gene calls are TRBV20-1 and TRBJ2-3, with a weak D call TRBD2 (6 bases). V dropped 3 bases and J dropped 2 bases, with 12 bases sitting between them. CDR1 is DFQATT, CDR2 SNEGSKA, per germline (reference sequence). The CDR3 length is 14 residues.

This rearrangement joins TRBV10-3 to TRBJ2-1; 9 positions agree with TRBD2. Trimming at V came to 7 bases and at J to 5 bases, leaving 3 bases not matched to a gene. Germline lookup yields CDR1 ENHRY and CDR2 SYGVKD. The CDR3 covers 13 residues. The DNA for the CDR3 is TGTGCCATCACTAGCGGGACAAACAATGAGCAGTTCTTC. Protein sequence: CAITSGTNNEQFF.

The chain uses TRBV4-1 and TRBJ2-7, with TRBD2 matching over 9 bases. CDR1 and CDR2 (germline): MGHRA, YSYEKL. Trimming at V came to 2 bases and at J to 6 bases, leaving 17 bases not matched to a gene. This CDR3 comprises 18 residues. The CDR3 nucleotides read TGCGCCAGCAGCCAACGGAGCGGGGGGACGGACGGTCCTTTCGAGCAGTACTTC. Encoded protein: CASSQRSGGTDGPFEQYF.

This sequence joins TRBV5-6 and TRBJ2-7, with D maybe TRBD1 (5 bases). Germline V gene lookup returns CDR1 SGHDT and CDR2 YYEEEE. The CDR3 runs to 14 residues. Trimming pared 1 base from V and 2 bases from J, leaving 10 bases between. The CDR3 region is CASSLQGRAYEQYF. The CDR3 coding sequence is TGTGCCAGCAGCTTGCAGGGTAGGGCCTACGAGCAGTACTTC.

This clone was detected a few times. The rearrangement links TRBV3-1 (or the pseudogene TRBV3-2) to TRBJ1-2; 7 bases map to TRBD1. V shed 1 base and J 8 bases; nucleotides not matched to a gene: 4. Germline assignment: CDR1 LGHDT and CDR2 YNNKEL (reference sequence). The CDR3 length is 13 residues. The CDR3 spells CASSQGQGQGYTF. In DNA form, the CDR3 reads TGTGCCAGCAGCCAAGGACAGGGACAAGGCTACACCTTC.

The V gene is TRBV5-6, the J gene TRBJ2-7; no clear D. The CDR3 contains 14 residues. Trimming took off 1 base at V and 1 base at J, with 9 bases between the two ends. Looked up from germline, CDR1 is SGHDT and CDR2 is YYEEEE. CDR3 region: CASSLITNSYEQYF. The CDR3 region has the DNA TGTGCCAGCAGCTTGATCACTAATTCCTACGAGCAGTACTTC.

This clone was observed once. The chain recombines TRBV27 with TRBJ1-1; D gene uncertain. Germline V gene lookup returns CDR1 MNHEY and CDR2 SMNVEV (reference sequence). The length of the CDR3 is 13 residues. The V and J ends lost 4 bases and 5 bases respectively, with 11 bases between them. Written as DNA, the CDR3 is TGTGCCAGCAGTTCCCCCGGGTGGACTGAAGCTTTCTTT. It is translated as CASSSPGWTEAFF.

This clone has ten or more counts. This chain joins TRBV29-1 and TRBJ1-1; possible D gene TRBD1, 5 bases. With 3 bases removed from V and 1 base from J, the gap between germline ends came to 6 bases. The CDR3 consists of 12 residues. CDR1 is SQVTM, CDR2 ANQGSEA, per germline. In nucleotides, the CDR3 is TGCAGCGTTGAGGGGGGGAACACTGAAGCTTTCTTT. Amino acids: CSVEGGNTEAFF.